This T cell receptor beta chain is from a study of T cells in Graves' hyperthyroidism and ophthalmopathy. RNA transcripts provided the source from which TCR beta CDR3 regions were amplified. A set of HTBI primers served as the primers for a first-round RT-PCR of the TCR CDR3. TCRdb reprocessed the multiplex PCR reads with MiXCR, giving one entry per CDR3 protein. The data contain around 500,000 distinct CDR3 sequences, 12% to 15% of them singletons. Stable hyperthyroidism: no ophthalmopathy progression over 18 months of follow-up. There are a few counts of this clonotype. The V gene's germline CDR1 is MNHEY and CDR2 SMNVEV (reference sequence). Trimming removed 4 bases at V and 0 bases at J, with 10 bases between. The CDR3 has 14 residues.

V and J are TRBV27 and TRBJ2-7; TRBD1 might be the D (6 bases). This TCR derives from a middle-aged woman with Graves' hyperthyroidism. Sequencing input: blood. CDR3 loop: CASSSADSSYEQYF. The CDR3 DNA reads TGTGCCAGCAGTTCCGCGGACAGCTCCTACGAGCAGTACTTC.